Here is one T cell receptor (beta chain) with its context. This record comes from a study of blood T cell repertoires in COVID-19. For the study at large: Sites in the United States, Italy and Spain provided acute and convalescent COVID-19 samples. PBMCs, B-cell-depleted T cells, or T cells provided the cDNA or gDNA that made up the material.

V was pared by 3 bases and J by 4 bases, with 5 bases of the junction left unmatched. The CDR3 sequence is 14 residues long. CDR1 is SEHNR, CDR2 FQNEAQ, per germline (reference sequence). Authors' data handling: By means of reference gene primer amplification, nucleated cell counts were estimated. Only in-frame clones appear in the TCRdb table, and some are missing; sequencing was by immunoSEQ multiplex PCR. V, J and clone size reflect that table, while D and trimming were determined from the DNA. The sample holds some 200,000 clones, about 80% seen once. The material sequenced was peripheral blood. This sequence was found in a human donor with acute or convalescent COVID-19. The donor label of this sample is uncertain. The chain recombines TRBV7-9 with TRBJ1-2, with 7 nucleotides matching TRBD1. The CDR3 spells CASSFLTGSYGYTF. DNA for the CDR3: TGTGCCAGCAGCTTCCTGACAGGGTCCTATGGCTACACCTTC.